This T cell receptor beta chain was found in a study of T cells in tuberculosis. Germline V CDR1 and CDR2: SNHLY, FYNNEI. The ends were cut back, 5 bases at V and 5 bases at J, with 7 bases in the middle. CDR3 length: 13 amino acids. The protocol was immunoSEQ multiplex PCR, while the TCRdb copy is restricted to in-frame clones and leaves out a portion. This table has 5,000 or so clones, approximately 97% appearing once. Time point of the sample: new active TB diagnosis, blood taken before or within 7 days of starting treatment. Positive smear microscopy and/or M. tuberculosis culture confirmed active disease. A remark on this clone: What it recognizes is unknown.

General study findings and limits: The TCR-beta difference was not significant; alpha differences partly reflected length.

The rearrangement joins TRBV2 to TRBJ1-6; the D is unclear. Sample: PBMCs, taken at tuberculosis diagnosis. The source of this sequence is an adult with tuberculosis. The CDR3 is CASSSLNNSPLHF. CDR3 DNA: TGTGCCAGCAGTAGCCTGAATAATTCACCCCTCCACTTT.